This T cell receptor (beta chain) was captured in a study of post-analysis software for immune sequencing data. About the research overall: Relapsing-remitting, secondary progressive and progressive-relapsing multiple sclerosis were all included among the disease courses. Study-level points and caveats: TRBV5-6, TRBV5-1 and TRBV20-1 belonged to a set of about five TRBV segments that were more frequent in patients than controls.

The CDR3 has 15 amino acids. The table lists this clonotype with a few counts. The antigen is unknown. One end of the junction fails to match germline, which may point to a read error. TCR beta libraries were prepared from cDNA with unique molecular identifiers. Each CDR3 protein gets one entry after TCRdb re-called the PCR reads with MiXCR. Of roughly 180,000 distinct CDR3 sequences in the sample, about 29% are singletons; the top ten hold 1.5%. This sequence was found in a girl between 5 and 17 years old with multiple sclerosis. Sequenced sample: blood. The genes are TRBV12-3 or TRBV12-4 and TRBJ1-2, with D tentatively TRBD1 (5 bases). The CDR3 here is CAGSFRQQVANGYTF. CDR3 DNA sequence: TGTGCCGGCAGTTTCAGGCAACAGGTGGCAAATGGCTACACCTTC.